The rows below give T cell receptor beta chains drawn from one sample of a study of blood T cell repertoires in COVID-19. Generated by immunoSEQ multiplex PCR, the TCRdb table keeps only in-frame clones and is missing some. The repertoire holds approximately 51,000 clones, with roughly 88% as singletons. The source material was peripheral blood. These receptors all stem from a human donor in a cohort sampled during active COVID-19. Each CDR3 is given without its conserved first and last residue. The order of the fields is J gene, V gene, CDR3 protein.

TRBJ2-1 | TRBV6-5 | ASSYSSGSVNEQF
TRBJ2-1 | TRBV27 | ASSPHTGGRRNEQF
TRBJ1-4 | TRBV6-6 | ASQRTDREGEKLF
TRBJ2-5 | TRBV2 | ASMPGQGAGTQY
TRBJ1-6 | TRBV7-6 | ASSSNTNSPLH
TRBJ2-2 | TRBV4-1 | ASSQEGDRVATGELF
TRBJ1-5 | TRBV6-1 | ASSEVLVSGYSNQPQH
TRBJ2-6 | TRBV5-1 | ASSSTGGAGANVLT
TRBJ2-7 | TRBV11-1 | ASSLSSGAYEQY
TRBJ2-7 | TRBV25-1 | ASSHGTVNPYEQY
TRBJ1-1 | TRBV29-1 | SGTGGANTEAF